What follows are 32 T cell receptor beta chains derived from one specimen sequenced in a study of patients and donors after allogeneic stem cell transplantation. TCRdb analysed the RT-PCR reads with MiXCR anew, one entry per CDR3 protein. The sample lists 4,000 to 5,000 distinct CDR3 sequences, more than 20% occurring once. Material for sequencing was blood, either unsorted or a sorted T cell fraction (not recorded which). Every receptor here comes from a human donor who was either an allogeneic HSCT recipient or a stem cell or donor lymphocyte infusion donor (not recorded which). It is not recorded whose cells these are; they may come from a transplant donor.

The chain carries TRBV4-3 and TRBJ2-5; D remains unclear. Per germline, CDR1 LGHNA and CDR2 YSLEER. This CDR3 region has 13 residues. Between the trimmed V and J ends, which lost 4 bases and 5 bases, there was a span of 11 bases. CDR3: CASSPTVRETQYF. The CDR3 bases are TGCGCCAGCAGCCCGACGGTGCGGGAGACCCAGTACTTC.

Sample share makes this clonotype large. The rearrangement links TRBV10-3 to TRBJ2-3; 10 positions agree with TRBD2. Germline V gene sequence: CDR1 ENHRY, CDR2 SYGVKD. The ends lost 6 bases at V and 3 bases at J; junction bases unmatched: 3. CDR3 length: 14 residues. CDR3 coding DNA: TGTGCCATCAGACCGGGACTAGCGACAGATACGCAGTATTTT. Translation: CAIRPGLATDTQYF.

This clonotype is medium-sized by share. At one end, the junction sequence differs from germline, possibly due to a read error. The J gene is TRBJ1-6, the V gene TRBV6-5; TRBD1 is a possible D gene (5 bases). The CDR3 consists of 15 residues. Germline CDR1 is MNHEY and CDR2 is SVGAGI. The CDR3 loop reads CASRYSTEYNSPLHF. As DNA, the CDR3 is TGTGCCAGCAGATACTCGACAGAATATAATTCACCCCTCCACTTT.

By share of the sample, this clonotype is large. V is TRBV5-1 and J is TRBJ2-5, with 10 nucleotides matching TRBD1. Losses at the gene ends were 3 bases for V and 5 bases for J; bases not matched to a gene: 4. The CDR3 spans 14 residues. The germline CDR1 and CDR2 sequences are SGHRS and YFSETQ. CDR3 residues: CASSSDRGLETQYF. The CDR3 DNA reads as TGCGCCAGCAGCTCCGACAGGGGGCTCGAGACCCAGTACTTC.

The chain recombines TRBV5-1 with TRBJ1-1; D not resolved. Trimming stripped 0 bases from V and 2 bases from J, with 8 bases between. Germline CDR1 and CDR2: SGHRS and YFSETQ. This CDR3 is 14 amino acids long. The CDR3 spells CASSLGHGNTEAFF. CDR3 sequence (DNA): TGCGCCAGCAGCTTGGGACACGGAAACACTGAAGCTTTCTTT.

This sequence joins TRBV10-3 and TRBJ2-2; maybe TRBD1 (5 bases). Per the germline V gene, CDR1 is ENHRY and CDR2 is SYGVKD. Trimming cost V 6 bases and J 4 bases, with 15 bases left between them. This CDR3 spans 15 amino acids. The CDR3 reads CAISPKGAPTGELFF. DNA for the CDR3: TGTGCCATCAGCCCCAAAGGGGCCCCCACCGGGGAGCTGTTTTTT.

The chain links TRBV9 to TRBJ1-2; 7 bases map to TRBD1. The germline gives CDR1 SGDLS, CDR2 YYNGEE. CDR3 length: 14 residues. V lost 4 bases, J lost 2 bases, and 5 bases stayed unmatched. The CDR3 coding sequence is TGTGCCAGCAGCACCGGGACAGTCAACTATGGCTACACCTTC. Translating it yields CASSTGTVNYGYTF.

The chain recombines TRBV18 with TRBJ2-3, with a weak D call TRBD2 (5 bases). Germline CDR1 is KGHSH and CDR2 is LQKENI. CDR3 size: 13 residues. Trimming removed 6 bases at V and 2 bases at J, with 9 bases between. The CDR3 protein is CASSAGDTDTQYF. CDR3 in DNA: TGTGCCAGCTCGGCGGGCGACACAGATACGCAGTATTTT. The variable domain in full, completed from reference TRBV18 and TRBJ2-3, reads NAGVMQNPRHLVRRRGQEARLRCSPMKGHSHVYWYRQLPEEGLKFMVYLQKENIIDESGMPKERFSAEFPKEGPSILRIQQVVRGDSAAYFCASSAGDTDTQYFGPGTRLTVL.

This sequence joins TRBV6-5 and TRBJ1-4; a possible D gene is TRBD1 (6 bases). Trimming took off 2 bases at V and 7 bases at J, with 14 bases between the two ends. Looked up from germline, CDR1 is MNHEY and CDR2 is SVGAGI. The length of the CDR3 is 15 residues. In DNA form, the CDR3 reads TGTGCCAGCAGTTACGCTTCAGGGGCGAGTGAAAAACTGTTTTTT. Its protein is CASSYASGASEKLFF.

In this sample, this clonotype turned up a few times. The chain combines TRBV15 with TRBJ2-1, with 7 bases fitting TRBD1. Germline CDR1 reads LNHNV; CDR2 reads YYDKDF (reference sequence). With V trimmed by 3 bases and J by 4 bases, 3 bases remained unmatched. This CDR3 contains 14 residues. CDR3 sequence reads: CATSSGQDYNEQFF. CDR3 in DNA: TGTGCCACCAGCAGCGGACAGGATTACAATGAGCAGTTCTTC.

The chain is built from TRBV18 and TRBJ1-2; the D is unclear. V gave up 3 bases and J gave up 4 bases, with 12 bases separating them. Germline CDR1 reads KGHSH; CDR2 reads LQKENI. The CDR3 has 14 amino acids. The CDR3 loop reads CASSPTDEAYGYTF. CDR3 coding DNA: TGTGCCAGCTCACCTACCGACGAGGCCTATGGCTACACCTTC.

This clonotype showed up just a few times. The chain recombines TRBV7-2 with TRBJ2-1, with D perhaps matching TRBD2 (6 bases). The germline V gene encodes CDR1 SGHTA and CDR2 FQGNSA. The CDR3 loop spans 15 amino acids. V lost 4 bases to trimming and J lost 7 bases, with 17 bases between them. The CDR3 here is CASSYQWRGQNEQFF. CDR3 nucleotide sequence: TGTGCCAGCAGCTACCAGTGGCGGGGCCAAAATGAGCAGTTCTTC. Combining the CDR3 with reference TRBV7-2 and TRBJ2-1 gives the whole variable domain GAGVSQSPSNKVTEKGKDVELRCDPISGHTALYWYRQSLGQGLEFLIYFQGNSAPDKSGLPSDRFSAERTGGSVSTLTIQRTQQEDSAVYLCASSYQWRGQNEQFFGPGTRLTVL.

CDR3 loop: CASSLDRGGADTQYF. CDR3 sequence (DNA): TGTGCCAGCAGCTTAGATCGCGGGGGGGCAGATACGCAGTATTTT. The chain joins TRBV11-2 to TRBJ2-3; 9 nucleotides line up with TRBD2. This CDR3 comprises 15 residues. With 0 bases clipped from V and 4 bases from J, the junction kept 2 bases outside the gene matches. Per the germline V gene, CDR1 is SGHAT and CDR2 is FQNNGV.

The J gene is TRBJ1-2, the V gene TRBV30; D is possibly TRBD1 (6 bases). The CDR3 is 16 amino acids. The V and J ends lost 4 bases and 0 bases respectively, with 18 bases between them. CDR1 is GTSNPN, CDR2 SVGIG, per germline (reference sequence). The CDR3 loop is CAWMGLNRETNYGYTF. In DNA, the CDR3 is TGTGCCTGGATGGGACTCAACAGGGAGACTAACTATGGCTACACCTTC.

J is TRBJ2-1 and V is TRBV20-1; TRBD2 aligns across 12 bases. This CDR3 is built from 14 residues. Per germline, CDR1 DFQATT and CDR2 SNEGSKA (reference sequence). J gave up 8 bases and V 4 bases, and 6 bases lay outside the gene matches. The CDR3 spells CSAMTSGRADEQFF. DNA for the CDR3: TGCAGTGCTATGACTAGCGGGAGAGCAGATGAGCAGTTCTTC.

This clonotype qualifies as medium-sized. This chain links TRBV11-3 with TRBJ2-1; 7 nucleotides line up with TRBD1. Per germline, CDR1 SGHNT and CDR2 YENEEA. CDR3 length: 15 residues. Trimming cost V 4 bases and J 6 bases; bases outside gene matches: 9. The CDR3: CASSYGQEWANEQFF. The CDR3 DNA is TGTGCCAGCAGCTATGGACAGGAATGGGCCAATGAGCAGTTCTTC.

This clonotype was counted between two and nine times. Here the CDR3 reads CATSVSQGTGGYTF. CDR3 sequence (DNA): TGTGCCACCAGTGTATCCCAGGGGACGGGAGGCTACACCTTC. This chain links TRBV24-1 with TRBJ1-2; weak D call: TRBD1 (6 bases). This CDR3 is built from 14 residues. With 5 bases removed from V and 8 bases from J, the gap between germline ends came to 17 bases. Germline values: CDR1 KGHDR, CDR2 SFDVKD.

This clonotype is labeled as medium-sized (0.01 to 0.1%). The chain joins TRBV12-2 to TRBJ2-1; TRBD1, the table's D call, was not compared with the DNA. TRBV12-2 is a documented pseudogene. The CDR3 extends over 15 amino acids. The CDR3 spells CASRLAQGGCNEQFF. For the CDR3, the DNA is TGTGCAAGTCGCTTAGCCCAGGGTGGTTGCAATGAGCAGTTCTTC.

This clonotype is medium-sized (0.01 to 0.1%). The V gene is TRBV19, the J gene TRBJ2-5, with D perhaps TRBD2 (5 bases). Trimming pared 1 base from V and 5 bases from J, leaving 11 bases between. This CDR3 comprises 14 residues. Germline V gives CDR1 LNHDA, CDR2 SQIVND (reference sequence). CDR3 sequence (DNA): TGTGCCAGTAGTATAGCCCCAACGGGGGAGACCCAGTACTTC. Its protein is CASSIAPTGETQYF.

This clonotype was recorded a few times. The rearrangement joins TRBV6-2 or TRBV6-3 to TRBJ2-7; D is perhaps TRBD2 (5 bases). Germline V gives CDR1 MNHEY, CDR2 SVGEGT. The germline V and J ends were trimmed by 2 bases and 2 bases, with 10 bases remaining between them. The CDR3 sequence is 14 residues long. The chain's CDR3 is CASSYVSGAYEQYV. The CDR3 region has the DNA TGTGCCAGCAGTTACGTGAGCGGTGCCTACGAGCAGTACGTC.

This clonotype was counted a few times. The rearrangement links TRBV7-3 to TRBJ2-2; TRBD2 agrees at 9 bases. After removal of 1 base from V and 2 bases from J, the junction contained 2 bases not matched to a gene. CDR3 size: 16 residues. The germline CDR1 and CDR2 sequences are SGHTA and FQGTGA. The CDR3 region is CASSLRLAGNTGELFF. DNA of the CDR3: TGTGCCAGCAGCTTAAGGCTAGCGGGAAACACCGGGGAGCTGTTTTTT. The entire variable domain, with the rest obtained from reference TRBV7-3 and TRBJ2-2, is as follows: GAGVSQTPSNKVTEKGKYVELRCDPISGHTALYWYRQSLGQGPEFLIYFQGTGAADDSGLPNDRFFAVRPEGSVSTLKIQRTERGDSAVYLCASSLRLAGNTGELFFGEGSRLTVL.

The gene calls are TRBV18 and TRBJ1-1, with D uncertain. V was trimmed by 6 bases and J by 1 base, leaving 15 bases between them. The CDR3 runs to 15 residues. Germline V gene lookup returns CDR1 KGHSH and CDR2 LQKENI. Here the CDR3 DNA reads TGTGCCAGCTCCCGAACCCACCGGGGGAACACTGAAGCTTTCTTT. Its translation: CASSRTHRGNTEAFF.

This clonotype is large (0.1 to 1%). The chain has TRBV27 and TRBJ2-2; unclear D gene. There are 12 residues in the CDR3. Per the germline V gene, CDR1 is MNHEY and CDR2 is SMNVEV (reference sequence). V dropped 5 bases and J dropped 7 bases, with 8 bases sitting between them. The CDR3 loop is CASSIPGGELFF. The CDR3 bases are TGTGCCAGCAGTATTCCCGGCGGGGAGCTGTTTTTT.

This chain joins TRBV6-2 or TRBV6-3 and TRBJ1-1; tentatively, D is TRBD1 (6 bases). The CDR3 is 13 residues long. Trimming stripped 6 bases from V and 5 bases from J, with 13 bases between. Germline V gene sequence: CDR1 MNHEY, CDR2 SVGEGT. The CDR3 DNA reads as TGTGCCAGCAGCCCCACAGGGAGGACTGAAGCTTTCTTT. Translated, it gives CASSPTGRTEAFF.

The rearrangement uses TRBV30 and TRBJ2-2, with D perhaps TRBD1 (7 bases). This CDR3 is built from 14 residues. Trimming took off 5 bases at V and 4 bases at J, with 14 bases between the two ends. Germline CDR1 and CDR2: GTSNPN and SVGIG (reference sequence). CDR3 bases: TGTGCCTGGCAGGGGGGAGGTGGCACCGGGGAGCTGTTTTTT. This codes for CAWQGGGGTGELFF.

J is TRBJ1-1 and V is TRBV20-1; TRBD1 matches 10 bases. This CDR3 spans 14 amino acids. CDR1 is DFQATT, CDR2 SNEGSKA, per germline (reference sequence). The V and J ends lost 4 bases and 3 bases, in that order; junction bases with no gene match: 5. The chain's CDR3 is CSAIPGQGDTEAFF. In nucleotides, the CDR3 is TGCAGTGCTATCCCCGGACAGGGGGACACTGAAGCTTTCTTT.

With respect to this clonotype: Germline and junction disagree at one end, which may indicate a read error. The CDR3 region is CASSPQGQVSGNTIYF. Written as DNA, the CDR3 is TGTGCCAGCAGCCCACAGGGGCAGGTCTCTGGAAACACCATATATTTC. The chain has TRBV7-9 and TRBJ1-3; 7 nucleotides match TRBD1. CDR3 length: 16 amino acids. CDR1 and CDR2 (germline): SEHNR, FQNEAQ (reference sequence).

Sample share makes this clonotype medium-sized. The chain has TRBV6-5 and TRBJ2-2, with TRBD1 matching over 9 bases. Germline V lookup: CDR1 MNHEY, CDR2 SVGAGI. This CDR3 contains 16 residues. V was pared by 5 bases and J by 3 bases, with 7 bases of the junction left unmatched. The CDR3 is CASSLIQGADTGELFF. The CDR3 DNA reads TGTGCCAGCAGTCTAATACAGGGGGCGGACACCGGGGAGCTGTTTTTT.

Sample share makes this clonotype medium-sized. The V and J genes are TRBV7-9 and TRBJ1-2, with no clear D. Germline values: CDR1 SEHNR, CDR2 FQNEAQ (reference sequence). The V gene lost 5 bases and the J gene lost 7 bases, with 14 bases spanning the gap. The CDR3 spans 13 residues. For the CDR3, the DNA is TGTGCCAGCAGCGAGGTCTCTATCACTGGCTACACCTTC. It codes for CASSEVSITGYTF.

The sample holds a few counts of this clonotype. This rearrangement joins TRBV20-1 to TRBJ2-1; TRBD1 aligns across 10 bases. This CDR3 comprises 18 residues. Germline V lookup: CDR1 DFQATT, CDR2 SNEGSKA (reference sequence). After removal of 0 bases from V and 7 bases from J, the junction contained 15 bases not matched to a gene. CDR3 sequence: CSARDLTGGVYLRNEQFF. CDR3 DNA sequence: TGCAGTGCTAGAGACTTGACAGGGGGCGTTTATCTGCGTAATGAGCAGTTCTTC.

A few counts support this clonotype. The chain has TRBV11-3 and TRBJ1-1; no reliable D call. The CDR3 extends over 13 amino acids. CDR1 is SGHNT, CDR2 YENEEA, per germline. Trimming left V 4 bases short and J 2 bases short, with 8 bases between. CDR3 in DNA: TGTGCCAGCAGCTCCCCCCGAAACACTGAAGCTTTCTTT. Encoded protein: CASSSPRNTEAFF.

Relative to its sample, this clonotype is large (0.1 to 1%). The chain recombines TRBV18 with TRBJ2-5; perhaps TRBD2 as D (6 bases). The CDR3 sequence is 15 residues long. Per the germline V gene, CDR1 is KGHSH and CDR2 is LQKENI. V was trimmed by 1 base and J by 1 base, leaving 10 bases between them. CDR3 coding DNA: TGTGCCAGCTCACCACGTAGCGGTATCCAAGAGACCCAGTACTTC. The encoded protein is CASSPRSGIQETQYF.